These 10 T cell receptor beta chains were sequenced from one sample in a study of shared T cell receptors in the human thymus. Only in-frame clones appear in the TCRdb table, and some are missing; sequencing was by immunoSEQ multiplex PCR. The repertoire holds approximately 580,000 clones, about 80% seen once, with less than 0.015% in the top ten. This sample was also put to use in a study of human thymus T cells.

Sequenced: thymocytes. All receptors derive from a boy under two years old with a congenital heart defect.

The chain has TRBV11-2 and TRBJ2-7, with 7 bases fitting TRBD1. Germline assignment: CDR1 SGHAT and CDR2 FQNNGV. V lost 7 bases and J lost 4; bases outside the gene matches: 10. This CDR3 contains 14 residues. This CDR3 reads CASTDPGGTYEQYF. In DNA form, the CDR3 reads TGTGCCAGCACCGACCCAGGGGGTACTTACGAGCAGTACTTC. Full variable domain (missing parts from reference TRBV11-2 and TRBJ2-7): EAGVAQSPRYKIIEKRQSVAFWCNPISGHATLYWYQQILGQGPKLLIQFQNNGVVDDSQLPKDRFSAERLKGVDSTLKIQPAKLEDSAVYLCASTDPGGTYEQYFGPGTRLTVT.

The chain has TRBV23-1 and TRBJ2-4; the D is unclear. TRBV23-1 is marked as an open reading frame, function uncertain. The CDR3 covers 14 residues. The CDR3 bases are TGCGCTTATTTTCCCCAGAACCCCAAAAACATTCAGTACTTC. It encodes CAYFPQNPKNIQYF.

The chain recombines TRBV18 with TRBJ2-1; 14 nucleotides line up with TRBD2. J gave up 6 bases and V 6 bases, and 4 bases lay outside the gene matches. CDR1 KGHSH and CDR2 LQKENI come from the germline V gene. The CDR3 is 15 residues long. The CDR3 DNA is TGTGCCAGCTCTCCCGGGACTAGCGGGGGCAATGAGCAGTTCTTC. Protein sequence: CASSPGTSGGNEQFF.

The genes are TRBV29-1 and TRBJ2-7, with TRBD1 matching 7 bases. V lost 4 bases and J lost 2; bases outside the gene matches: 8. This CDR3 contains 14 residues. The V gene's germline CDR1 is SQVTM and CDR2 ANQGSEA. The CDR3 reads CSVVGTEDPYEQYF. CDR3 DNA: TGCAGCGTTGTTGGGACAGAAGATCCCTACGAGCAGTACTTC.

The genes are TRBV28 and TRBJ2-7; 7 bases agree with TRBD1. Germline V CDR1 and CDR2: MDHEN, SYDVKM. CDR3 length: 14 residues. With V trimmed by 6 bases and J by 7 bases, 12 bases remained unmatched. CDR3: CASSLGQTPEEQYF. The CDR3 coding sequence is TGTGCCAGCAGCCTGGGACAGACCCCTGAAGAGCAGTACTTC.

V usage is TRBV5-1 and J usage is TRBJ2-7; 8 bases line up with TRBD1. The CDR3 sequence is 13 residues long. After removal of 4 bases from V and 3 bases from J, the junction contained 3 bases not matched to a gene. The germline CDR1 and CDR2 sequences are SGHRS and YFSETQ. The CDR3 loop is CASSVGQVYEQYF. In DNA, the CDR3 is TGCGCCAGCAGCGTGGGACAGGTCTACGAGCAGTACTTC.

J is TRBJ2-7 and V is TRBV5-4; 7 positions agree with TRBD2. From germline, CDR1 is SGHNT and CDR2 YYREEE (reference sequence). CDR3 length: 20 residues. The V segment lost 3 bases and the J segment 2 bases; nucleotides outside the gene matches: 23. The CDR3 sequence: CASSYPRPSGTSWEAYEQYF. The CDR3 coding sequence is TGTGCCAGCAGCTACCCCCGGCCTAGCGGAACCTCCTGGGAAGCCTACGAGCAGTACTTC.

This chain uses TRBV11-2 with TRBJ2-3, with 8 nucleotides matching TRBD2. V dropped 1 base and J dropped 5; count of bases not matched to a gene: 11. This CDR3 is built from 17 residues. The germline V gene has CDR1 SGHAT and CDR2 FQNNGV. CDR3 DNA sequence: TGTGCCAGCAGCTTAGTTTCCCGCGGGAGGAAGGGAGATACGCAGTATTTT. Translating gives CASSLVSRGRKGDTQYF.

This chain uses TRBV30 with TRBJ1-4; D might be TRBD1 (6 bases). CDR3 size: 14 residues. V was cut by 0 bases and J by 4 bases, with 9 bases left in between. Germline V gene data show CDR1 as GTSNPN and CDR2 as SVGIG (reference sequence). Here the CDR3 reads CAWSVRGGNEKLFF. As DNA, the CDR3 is TGTGCCTGGAGTGTGAGGGGGGGTAATGAAAAACTGTTTTTT.

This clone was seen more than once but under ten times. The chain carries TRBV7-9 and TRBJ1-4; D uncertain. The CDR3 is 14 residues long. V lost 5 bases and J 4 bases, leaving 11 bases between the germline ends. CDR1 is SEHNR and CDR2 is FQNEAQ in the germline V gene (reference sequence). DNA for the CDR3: TGTGCCAGCAGCCGACACGGTGATAATGAAAAACTGTTTTTT. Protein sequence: CASSRHGDNEKLFF.